This TCR beta chain was sequenced in a study of human T cells and chemical hapten exposure. CDR1 is PRHDT, CDR2 FYEKMQ, per germline (reference sequence). The CDR3 has 15 amino acids. Trimming at V came to 5 bases and at J to 2 bases, leaving 8 bases not matched to a gene. TCRdb recomputed calls from the RACE reads with MiXCR, one row per CDR3 protein. The profile shows more than 90,000 distinct CDR3 sequences, 9.5% to 12% of them singletons. Stated time point: patch test 2, 6 weeks after DPC sensitization. Treatment defined: therapeutic diphenylcyclopropenone sensitization with weekly scalp DPC. This clonotype was counted only a few times.

The TCR sequence derives from a woman in her forties with alopecia areata. Some clones in this sample may be carry-over from other donors' samples. The V and J genes are TRBV13 and TRBJ1-1; 7 nucleotides match TRBD1. The material sequenced was whole blood, taken in connection with sensitization to the hapten diphenylcyclopropenone (DPC). This chain's CDR3 is CASSTRQGANTEAFF. The CDR3 bases are TGTGCCAGCAGCACACGACAGGGAGCAAACACTGAAGCTTTCTTT.